The 12 T cell receptor beta chains below all came from one sample that was sequenced in a study of T cells in Graves' hyperthyroidism and ophthalmopathy. Researchers took RNA transcripts and amplified the TCR beta CDR3 regions from them. HTBI primers drove first-round RT-PCR of the TCR CDR3. MiXCR, applied by TCRdb to the multiplex PCR reads, yields one record per CDR3 protein. The sample holds a few hundred thousand distinct CDR3 sequences, about 15% seen once. The specimen was blood. The source is a woman in her twenties or thirties with Graves' hyperthyroidism that later progressed to Graves' ophthalmopathy.

This clonotype has ten or more counts. The chain recombines TRBV12-3 or TRBV12-4 with TRBJ1-5, with no clear D. V lost 6 bases and J lost 1, with 10 bases in between. The CDR3 loop spans 14 amino acids. The CDR3 DNA reads as TGTGCCAGCAGAGCCCAGGACAGCAATCAGCCCCAGCATTTT. Residues: CASRAQDSNQPQHF.

This clonotype was seen repeatedly, ten times or more. The chain joins TRBV6-1 to TRBJ1-6; no clear D. This CDR3 has 14 amino acids. Germline assignment: CDR1 MNHNS and CDR2 SASEGT. Trimming stripped 4 bases from V and 14 bases from J, with 18 bases between. The chain's CDR3 is CASSVRTLNRALHF. The CDR3 nucleotides read TGTGCCAGCAGTGTAAGGACTCTCAATCGAGCCCTCCACTTT.

This clonotype was seen ten or more times. CDR3 sequence: CASSAGQDASYEQYF. The CDR3 bases are TGTGCCAGCAGTGCAGGACAGGACGCCTCCTACGAGCAGTACTTC. The chain uses TRBV6-1 and TRBJ2-7; TRBD1 aligns across 7 bases. V trimming: 4 bases; J trimming: 0 bases; junction bases outside the gene matches: 6. The CDR3 runs 15 residues. Germline V CDR1 and CDR2: MNHNS, SASEGT.

This chain connects TRBV2 to TRBJ2-7, with D possibly matching TRBD1 (6 bases). V was trimmed by 10 bases and J by 9 bases, leaving 25 bases between them. Germline V gene data show CDR1 as SNHLY and CDR2 as FYNNEI. The CDR3 length is 14 residues. CDR3 coding DNA: TGTGCCAACTCCAAAGGCACAGGGCCCCACGGGCAGTACTTC. Its protein product is CANSKGTGPHGQYF.

In this sample, this clonotype turned up many times. V is TRBV19 and J is TRBJ2-1, with TRBD2 matching 12 bases. The CDR3 totals 17 residues. V was pared by 7 bases and J by 0 bases, with 7 bases of the junction left unmatched. The germline V gene has CDR1 LNHDA and CDR2 SQIVND (reference sequence). The CDR3 DNA is TGTGCCAGTACCGGACTAGCGGGGACGAGCTCCTACAATGAGCAGTTCTTC. It encodes CASTGLAGTSSYNEQFF.

V gene TRBV28 combines with J gene TRBJ1-1; D remains ambiguous. Germline CDR1 and CDR2: MDHEN and SYDVKM. Trimming took 2 bases from V and 1 from J, leaving 11 bases between them. The CDR3 extends over 15 amino acids. This CDR3 is CASSLSPLTNTEAFF. In DNA form, the CDR3 reads TGTGCCAGCAGTTTAAGCCCCCTCACGAACACTGAAGCTTTCTTT.

In the case of this clonotype: At one end, the junction sequence differs from germline, possibly due to a read error. This chain joins TRBV27 and TRBJ2-1; D is perhaps TRBD1 (5 bases). The germline CDR1 and CDR2 sequences are MNHEY and SMNVEV (reference sequence). The CDR3 is 14 residues long. The CDR3 spells CASRRQNYYNERFF. The CDR3 nucleotides read TGTGCCAGCAGGAGACAGAACTATTACAATGAGCGGTTCTTC.

This clonotype was picked up a small number of times. This may be a read error, as it is one base from a much larger clone. The rearrangement uses TRBV11-3 and TRBJ2-1; 9 positions agree with TRBD2. The DNA matches TRBJ2-7 better at its end, which makes the J call doubtful. This CDR3 has 15 residues. Per germline, CDR1 SGHNT and CDR2 YENEEA. The CDR3 DNA sequence: TGTGCCAGCAGCGCCGAGGGCGGGGGGGGCAATGAGCAGTACTTC. Translated: CASSAEGGGGNEQYF.

The chain carries TRBV7-6 and TRBJ1-6; weak D call: TRBD1 (6 bases). In germline, CDR1 is SGHVS, CDR2 FNYEAQ. The CDR3 runs 14 residues. The germline V and J ends were trimmed by 6 bases and 6 bases, with 12 bases remaining between them. The CDR3 DNA sequence: TGTGCCAGCAGTCTAGGGGGAAGTAATTCACCCCTCCACTTT. It yields the protein CASSLGGSNSPLHF. The full variable domain, rest sourced from reference TRBV7-6 and TRBJ1-6, is GAGVSQSPRYKVTKRGQDVALRCDPISGHVSLYWYRQALGQGPEFLTYFNYEAQQDKSGLPNDRFSAERPEGSISTLTIQRTEQRDSAMYRCASSLGGSNSPLHFGNGTRLTVT.

With respect to this clonotype: A much more abundant neighbour one base away suggests this may be a read error. This chain links TRBV7-6 with TRBJ1-4; D not resolved. This CDR3 comprises 14 residues. V gave up 3 bases and J gave up 5 bases, with 10 bases separating them. Germline V gives CDR1 SGHVS, CDR2 FNYEAQ. The CDR3 reads CASSLGRQNEKLFF. Written as DNA, the CDR3 is TGTGCCAGCAGCTTGGGTCGGCAGAATGAAAAACTGTTTTTT.

This clonotype was seen ten or more times. The V call is TRBV24-1, the J call TRBJ2-2; TRBD1 matches at 7 bases. V trimming: 4 bases; J trimming: 4 bases; junction bases outside the gene matches: 5. The CDR3 has 15 amino acids. Germline CDR1 is KGHDR and CDR2 is SFDVKD. In nucleotides, the CDR3 is TGTGCCACCAGTGAACCCGGGACAGTCACCGGGGAGCTGTTTTTT. It specifies CATSEPGTVTGELFF.

The V call is TRBV19, the J call TRBJ2-3; D might be TRBD2 (5 bases). CDR3 size: 14 residues. Germline V gives CDR1 LNHDA, CDR2 SQIVND (reference sequence). Trimming took off 4 bases at V and 3 bases at J, with 11 bases between the two ends. The CDR3 reads CASSSKLGTDTQYF. The CDR3 DNA reads as TGTGCCAGTAGTAGCAAACTAGGGACAGATACGCAGTATTTT. Together with reference TRBV19 and TRBJ2-3, the CDR3 gives the full variable domain: DGGITQSPKYLFRKEGQNVTLSCEQNLNHDAMYWYRQDPGQGLRLIYYSQIVNDFQKGDIAEGYSVSREKKESFPLTVTSAQKNPTAFYLCASSSKLGTDTQYFGPGTRLTVL.